There are a few counts of the clone carrying this T cell receptor (beta chain). What it binds is unknown. From RNA transcripts, TCR beta CDR3 regions were amplified. In the first-round RT-PCR of the TCR CDR3, the HTBI primer set was used. TCRdb called the multiplex PCR reads again in MiXCR, with one record for every CDR3 protein. The data contain 750,000 to 950,000 distinct CDR3 sequences, 35% to 45% of them singletons. This specimen comes from a study of T cells in Graves' hyperthyroidism and ophthalmopathy. Whole-study results and caveats: Progression to ophthalmopathy was predicted a median of approximately seven months early. In the blood, most expanded thyroid clonotypes above 0.001 appeared as well.

The hyperthyroidism patients had all been newly diagnosed, and their disease duration was under 2 months. Their ages ranged from 18 to 65 years. Using 10 ml of fresh peripheral blood, PBMCs were prepared. The germline gives CDR1 SGDLS, CDR2 YYNGEE. The CDR3 loop spans 15 amino acids. Deletions cut 4 bases from V and 3 bases from J, with 16 bases between. The chain joins TRBV9 to TRBJ1-1; D possibly corresponds to TRBD1 (6 bases). Sequenced sample: blood. This sequence was found in a man between 18 and 29 years old with Graves' hyperthyroidism. CDR3 nucleotides: TGTGCCAGCAGCTTGGCCGCGGGGGCGGACACTGAAGCTTTCTTT. As protein: CASSLAAGADTEAFF.